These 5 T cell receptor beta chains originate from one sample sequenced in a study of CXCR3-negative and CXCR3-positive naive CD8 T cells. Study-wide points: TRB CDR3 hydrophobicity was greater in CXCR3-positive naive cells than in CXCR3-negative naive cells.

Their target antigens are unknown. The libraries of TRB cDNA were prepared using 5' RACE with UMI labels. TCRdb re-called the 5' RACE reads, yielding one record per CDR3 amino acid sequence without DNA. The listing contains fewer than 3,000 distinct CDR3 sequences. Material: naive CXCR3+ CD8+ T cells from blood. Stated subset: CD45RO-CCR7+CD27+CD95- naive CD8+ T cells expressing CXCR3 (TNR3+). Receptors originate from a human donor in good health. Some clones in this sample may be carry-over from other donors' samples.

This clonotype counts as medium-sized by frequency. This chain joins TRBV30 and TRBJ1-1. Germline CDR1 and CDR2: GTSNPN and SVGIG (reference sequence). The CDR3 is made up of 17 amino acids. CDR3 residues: CAGANPADGKLNTEAFF.

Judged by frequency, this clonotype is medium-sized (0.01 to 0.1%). The CDR3 sequence is CSAARGLTGDGYTF. The chain employs TRBV20-1 and TRBJ1-2; TCRdb picks TRBD1, but there is no DNA to check that call. The CDR3 spans 14 residues. Per the germline V gene, CDR1 is DFQATT and CDR2 is SNEGSKA (reference sequence).

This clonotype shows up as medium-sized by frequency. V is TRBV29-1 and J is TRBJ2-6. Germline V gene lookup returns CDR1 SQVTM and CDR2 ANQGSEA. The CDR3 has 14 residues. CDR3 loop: CSVEGELGANVLTF.

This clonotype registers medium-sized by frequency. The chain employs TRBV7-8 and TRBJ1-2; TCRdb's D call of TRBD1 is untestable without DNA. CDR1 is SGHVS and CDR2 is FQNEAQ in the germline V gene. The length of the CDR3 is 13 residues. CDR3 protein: CASSFEGLKGYTF.

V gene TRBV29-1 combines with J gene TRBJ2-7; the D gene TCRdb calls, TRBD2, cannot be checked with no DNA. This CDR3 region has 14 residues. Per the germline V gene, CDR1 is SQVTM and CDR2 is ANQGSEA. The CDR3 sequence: CSVEFPPGAREQYF.